Shown below are 8 T cell receptor beta chains from a single sample sequenced in a study of blood T cell repertoires in COVID-19. Only in-frame clones appear in the TCRdb table, and some are missing; sequencing was by immunoSEQ multiplex PCR. The sample holds roughly 180,000 clones; around 80% are singletons and the top ten take roughly 7.1%. Sequencing input: peripheral blood. The receptors were sampled from a human donor in a cohort sampled during active COVID-19.

This chain uses TRBV9 with TRBJ1-2; D remains ambiguous. CDR1 is SGDLS, CDR2 YYNGEE, per germline. Trimming removed 0 bases at V and 4 bases at J, with 4 bases between. This CDR3 is 12 amino acids long. CDR3 protein: CASSVGSYGYTF. The DNA of the CDR3 is TGTGCCAGCAGCGTAGGTAGCTATGGCTACACCTTC.

The rearrangement uses TRBV9 and TRBJ1-1; the D gene is possibly TRBD1 (5 bases). The CDR3 extends over 15 amino acids. Germline lookup yields CDR1 SGDLS and CDR2 YYNGEE. The V end was cut by 2 bases, the J end by 5 bases, with 16 bases between. The CDR3 reads CASSVNFRVPTEAFF. CDR3 bases: TGTGCCAGCAGCGTCAACTTCAGGGTTCCTACTGAAGCTTTCTTT.

The V and J genes are TRBV5-5 and TRBJ1-3, with no clear D. Germline lookup yields CDR1 SGHKS and CDR2 YYEKEE (reference sequence). Between the trimmed V and J ends, which lost 0 bases and 7 bases, there was a span of 8 bases. The CDR3 covers 13 residues. This CDR3 reads CASSLGPKNTIYF. As DNA, the CDR3 is TGTGCCAGCAGCTTGGGGCCGAAGAACACCATATATTTT.

V usage is TRBV5-1 and J usage is TRBJ1-2, with D maybe TRBD1 (5 bases). Germline-derived CDR1 and CDR2 are SGHRS and YFSETQ. Trimming stripped 2 bases from V and 8 bases from J, with 19 bases between. The CDR3 consists of 15 residues. In DNA, the CDR3 is TGCGCCAGCAGCTTCCGACAGATCCCCGGTTCGGGCTACACCTTC. Its protein is CASSFRQIPGSGYTF.

CDR3 nucleotide sequence: TGTGCCAGCAGCTTAGCCCTGGGACAGCCTTCCTACGAGCAGTACTTC. Encoded protein: CASSLALGQPSYEQYF. The gene calls are TRBV7-6 and TRBJ2-7, with TRBD1 matching over 7 bases. The V gene's germline CDR1 is SGHVS and CDR2 FNYEAQ. V gave up 0 bases and J gave up 1 base; unmatched junction bases: 6. This CDR3 spans 16 amino acids.

V and J are TRBV4-1 and TRBJ1-2; D gene ambiguous. Germline V gives CDR1 MGHRA, CDR2 YSYEKL. The CDR3 covers 16 residues. V was trimmed by 2 bases and J by 4 bases, leaving 17 bases between them. The CDR3 spells CASSQINSKVSYGYTF. CDR3 in DNA: TGCGCCAGCAGCCAAATTAACAGTAAGGTCTCCTATGGCTACACCTTC.

This chain connects TRBV7-8 to TRBJ2-5; D is perhaps TRBD2 (5 bases). V lost 5 bases to trimming and J lost 5 bases, with 15 bases between them. Germline V gene data show CDR1 as SGHVS and CDR2 as FQNEAQ. CDR3 length: 14 amino acids. The CDR3 loop reads CASSPTSFGETQYF. The CDR3 DNA reads as TGTGCCAGCAGCCCCACTAGTTTCGGTGAGACCCAGTACTTC.

V is TRBV4-1 and J is TRBJ2-7; TRBD2 might be the D (5 bases). Germline V gives CDR1 MGHRA, CDR2 YSYEKL. The CDR3 is made up of 18 amino acids. V shed 1 base and J shed 4 bases, with 23 bases lying between them. The CDR3 region is CASSQGESEGLGVYEQYF. Here the CDR3 DNA reads TGCGCCAGCAGCCAAGGGGAGTCGGAAGGACTTGGGGTATACGAGCAGTACTTC.